Given below is one TCR beta chain in context. This sample is drawn from a study of blood T cell repertoires in COVID-19. Study summary: Researchers got acute and convalescent COVID-19 samples from the United States, Italy and Spain. Sources were T cells, B-cell-depleted T cells, or PBMCs; the material itself was cDNA or gDNA.

In the original workflow: Reference gene primers were amplified, and this amplification served to estimate nucleated cell counts. TCRdb's table, derived via immunoSEQ multiplex PCR, lists solely in-frame clones and lacks some. The D gene and trimming were derived from the DNA, and the V and J assignments and clone size from that table. The sample includes about 280,000 clones, around 90% seen only once; the top ten take less than 0.95%. Germline V CDR1 and CDR2: SGHTA, FQGTGA. V lost 2 bases and J lost 5, with 10 bases in between. This CDR3 is built from 14 residues. The chain has TRBV7-3 and TRBJ2-1, with no clear D. This receptor was obtained from a woman aged 40-49 years who had recovered from COVID-19. Sequenced: peripheral blood. For the CDR3, the DNA is TGTGCCAGCAGCTTAGGTTTTGGCCACAATGAGCAGTTCTTC. Encoded protein: CASSLGFGHNEQFF.